The 20 T cell receptor beta chains below were found in one sample sequenced in a study of blood T cell repertoires in COVID-19. Measured with immunoSEQ multiplex PCR; TCRdb has only the in-frame clones, and not every one. The sample consists of over 30,000 clones, roughly 91% of them appearing once. What was sequenced was peripheral blood. The origin of the receptors is a man aged 65-85 years with active or convalescent COVID-19.

This clone was counted only a few times. This chain connects TRBV28 to TRBJ1-1, with 7 positions matching TRBD1. Germline assignment: CDR1 MDHEN and CDR2 SYDVKM. Germline trimming cut 6 bases from V and 2 bases from J; bases unmatched to any gene: 15. The CDR3 runs 17 residues. The CDR3 is CASRFLGMGQRNTEAFF. CDR3 DNA sequence: TGTGCCAGCAGGTTTTTGGGGATGGGACAGAGAAACACTGAAGCTTTCTTT.

This sequence joins TRBV10-2 and TRBJ1-2, with D perhaps matching TRBD1 (6 bases). The germline V gene encodes CDR1 WSHSY and CDR2 SAAADI. The CDR3 consists of 12 residues. Deletions cut 10 bases from V and 6 bases from J, with 15 bases between. The CDR3: CAIRQDSDGYTF. In DNA form, the CDR3 reads TGCGCCATCCGACAGGACTCGGATGGCTACACCTTC.

The chain joins TRBV5-1 to TRBJ2-7, with TRBD1 matching 7 bases. This CDR3 spans 15 amino acids. The V gene's germline CDR1 is SGHRS and CDR2 YFSETQ. J lost 0 bases, V lost 0 bases, and 3 bases had no gene match. CDR3 bases: TGCGCCAGCAGCTTGGAAGCAGGGGGCTCCTACGAGCAGTACTTC. Translation gives CASSLEAGGSYEQYF.

CDR3: CASKKGGATGELFF. DNA for the CDR3: TGTGCCAGCAAGAAAGGAGGGGCGACCGGGGAGCTGTTTTTT. The chain recombines TRBV13 with TRBJ2-2; tentative D call: TRBD2 (6 bases). Germline lookup yields CDR1 PRHDT and CDR2 FYEKMQ (reference sequence). Trimming removed 7 bases from V and 5 bases from J, with 14 bases in between. The CDR3 runs to 14 residues.

This chain uses TRBV5-1 with TRBJ2-3, with TRBD1 matching over 7 bases. V dropped 4 bases and J dropped 10; count of bases not matched to a gene: 12. This CDR3 has 14 amino acids. The germline V gene encodes CDR1 SGHRS and CDR2 YFSETQ. The CDR3: CASSVSGTEGAQYF. In DNA, the CDR3 is TGCGCCAGCAGCGTCTCCGGGACAGAGGGAGCGCAGTATTTT.

The chain uses TRBV6-1 and TRBJ1-1; TRBD1 aligns across 8 bases. CDR3 length: 14 residues. Unmatched junction bases numbered 1, after V lost 2 bases and J lost 2 bases. CDR1 and CDR2 from the germline V gene are MNHNS and SASEGT. DNA of the CDR3: TGTGCCAGCAGTGAACAGGGGGCAAACACTGAAGCTTTCTTT. Translated, it gives CASSEQGANTEAFF.

The chain carries TRBV2 and TRBJ2-7, with TRBD1 identical over 9 bases. V was clipped by 6 bases and J by 3 bases; unmatched bases: 0. Germline CDR1 SNHLY, CDR2 FYNNEI. The CDR3 length is 12 residues. The CDR3 loop is CASRDRGYEQYF. CDR3 in DNA: TGTGCCAGCAGGGACAGGGGCTACGAGCAGTACTTC.

The chain has TRBV6-5 and TRBJ2-7; D perhaps matches TRBD2 (6 bases). Germline V gene data show CDR1 as MNHEY and CDR2 as SVGAGI. V gave up 11 bases and J gave up 0 bases, with 17 bases separating them. This CDR3 contains 14 residues. In DNA form, the CDR3 reads TGTGCCTCAGCGGGCAGATTTGACTCCTACGAGCAGTACTTC. Translated: CASAGRFDSYEQYF.

The rearrangement uses TRBV19 and TRBJ1-1; a possible D gene is TRBD1 (5 bases). The germline gives CDR1 LNHDA, CDR2 SQIVND (reference sequence). CDR3 length: 13 amino acids. V lost 4 bases and J 5 bases, leaving 11 bases between the germline ends. For the CDR3, the DNA is TGTGCCAGTAGTAACCTGGGGGGGACTGAAGCTTTCTTT. It encodes CASSNLGGTEAFF. The full variable domain, rest sourced from reference TRBV19 and TRBJ1-1, is DGGITQSPKYLFRKEGQNVTLSCEQNLNHDAMYWYRQDPGQGLRLIYYSQIVNDFQKGDIAEGYSVSREKKESFPLTVTSAQKNPTAFYLCASSNLGGTEAFFGQGTRLTVV.

V and J are TRBV19 and TRBJ2-2; tentative D call: TRBD1 (5 bases). The CDR3 runs to 15 residues. V was pared by 5 bases and J by 2 bases, with 12 bases between. Germline values: CDR1 LNHDA, CDR2 SQIVND (reference sequence). CDR3 amino acids: CASSLRQRNTGELFF. In DNA form, the CDR3 reads TGTGCCAGTAGTCTCCGACAGAGAAACACCGGGGAGCTGTTTTTT.

The rearrangement uses TRBV4-1 and TRBJ1-5, with D uncertain. The germline V and J ends were trimmed by 0 bases and 9 bases, with 12 bases remaining between them. Germline CDR1 MGHRA, CDR2 YSYEKL. The CDR3 is 14 residues long. The CDR3, as DNA: TGCGCCAGCAGCCAAGATCGAGTCCCGGGGCCCCAGCATTTT. Amino acid sequence: CASSQDRVPGPQHF.

The chain employs TRBV20-1 and TRBJ1-1, with 7 bases aligning to TRBD1. From germline, CDR1 is DFQATT and CDR2 SNEGSKA (reference sequence). This CDR3 spans 11 amino acids. Unmatched junction bases numbered 4, after V lost 6 bases and J lost 6 bases. The CDR3 is CSAPQGAEAFF. For the CDR3, the DNA is TGCAGTGCACCTCAGGGGGCTGAAGCTTTCTTT.

The chain combines TRBV24-1 with TRBJ2-3, with TRBD2 identical over 9 bases. The junction had 8 bases not matched to a gene; V was cut back by 5 bases and J by 6 bases. Germline V CDR1 and CDR2: KGHDR, SFDVKD. The CDR3 is 15 residues long. As DNA, the CDR3 is TGTGCCACCAGTGTGGCGGGAGGGCAGGCGGATACGCAGTATTTT. Translated, it gives CATSVAGGQADTQYF.

This clone was found once. The rearrangement links TRBV4-2 to TRBJ1-4; 7 bases map to TRBD1. CDR1 is LGHNA and CDR2 is YNFKEQ in the germline V gene. The CDR3 length is 14 residues. With V trimmed by 1 base and J by 5 bases, 1 base remained unmatched. CDR3 DNA: TGTGCCAGCAGCCAAGGGGACAGAAATGAAAAACTGTTTTTT. It codes for CASSQGDRNEKLFF.

The V and J genes are TRBV3-1 (or the pseudogene TRBV3-2) and TRBJ2-7; D is possibly TRBD2 (6 bases). Trimming removed 4 bases from V and 6 bases from J, with 19 bases in between. This CDR3 contains 15 residues. Germline V CDR1 and CDR2: LGHDT, YNNKEL (reference sequence). CDR3 coding DNA: TGTGCCAGCAGCCCCGCCCGTGGGCGGGGCAGCGAGCAGTACTTC. Residues: CASSPARGRGSEQYF.

This clone was observed once. This rearrangement joins TRBV5-1 to TRBJ2-3; 9 nucleotides align to TRBD2. Looked up from germline, CDR1 is SGHRS and CDR2 is YFSETQ. This CDR3 has 14 residues. The V and J ends lost 4 bases and 4 bases, in that order; junction bases with no gene match: 4. CDR3 DNA: TGCGCCAGCAGCGGGGCGGGAGGGGCAGATACGCAGTATTTT. Translated: CASSGAGGADTQYF.

This clone was counted once. This chain links TRBV19 with TRBJ1-6; D remains ambiguous. The CDR3 has 15 amino acids. The ends were cut back, 7 bases at V and 9 bases at J, with 19 bases in the middle. Germline CDR1 reads LNHDA; CDR2 reads SQIVND (reference sequence). CDR3 protein: CASNERSGLASPLHF. For the CDR3, the DNA is TGTGCCAGTAACGAGAGATCCGGGTTGGCTTCACCCCTCCACTTT.

This clone occurred once. The chain has TRBV28 and TRBJ2-1; possibly TRBD2 for D (5 bases). The CDR3 consists of 13 residues. The ends were cut back, 4 bases at V and 7 bases at J, with 11 bases in the middle. The germline V gene encodes CDR1 MDHEN and CDR2 SYDVKM. The CDR3 DNA reads TGTGCCAGCAGTTATTCCGGGGTGAATGAGCAGTTCTTC. It codes for CASSYSGVNEQFF. The complete variable domain, with remaining parts taken from reference TRBV28 and TRBJ2-1, reads DVKVTQSSRYLVKRTGEKVFLECVQDMDHENMFWYRQDPGLGLRLIYFSYDVKMKEKGDIPEGYSVSREKKERFSLILESASTNQTSMYLCASSYSGVNEQFFGPGTRLTVL.

The CDR3 loop reads CASRATSGRFNEQFF. In DNA form, the CDR3 reads TGTGCCAGCAGGGCTACTAGCGGGAGGTTTAATGAGCAGTTCTTC. The V call is TRBV28, the J call TRBJ2-1, with TRBD2 identical over 12 bases. J lost 7 bases, V lost 6 bases, and 7 bases had no gene match. The CDR3 covers 15 residues. The germline V gene has CDR1 MDHEN and CDR2 SYDVKM.

The gene calls are TRBV28 and TRBJ1-2, with 8 bases fitting TRBD1. The trim removed 4 bases at V and 5 bases at J, leaving 6 bases unmatched. Germline CDR1 and CDR2: MDHEN and SYDVKM. The CDR3 covers 14 residues. CDR3 nucleotide sequence: TGTGCCAGCAGTTCCTCCGGGACAGGATATGGCTACACCTTC. Its translation: CASSSSGTGYGYTF.